Sequencing of this T cell receptor (beta chain) was carried out in a study of blood T cells in healthy people across ages. Whole-study findings and limits: In older individuals, TCR beta diversity per million T cells was lower, falling roughly linearly with age. Unknown donor CMV status possibly confounded expanded clonotype changes.

Regarding this clonotype: Its antigen is not identified.

The CDR3 runs 11 residues. V was shortened by 3 bases and J by 7 bases, with 9 bases between the two germline ends. The germline V gene encodes CDR1 DFQATT and CDR2 SNEGSKA (reference sequence). PCR was performed a second time for about 7 to 11 cycles using a sample-barcoded 5' primer and a J-beta primer mix. A template-switch adaptor containing 12 random nucleotides labeled each cDNA molecule. MiXCR, applied by TCRdb to the 5' RACE reads, yields one record per CDR3 protein. The table lists around 1,000,000 distinct CDR3 sequences, roughly two fifths of them singletons. The gene calls are TRBV20-1 and TRBJ1-2, with no clear D. The sequence was obtained from a man between 18 and 35 years old in good health. The sequenced sample consisted of blood. CDR3 sequence: CSASFLGGYTF. The CDR3 bases are TGCAGTGCTAGTTTTTTAGGTGGCTACACCTTC.